The 15 T cell receptor beta chains reported below all come from one sample, sequenced in a study of OX40 agonist ivuxolimab in advanced cancers. Assay used: immunoSEQ multiplex PCR; TCRdb lists only in-frame clones, some missing. The table lists about 53,000 clones, around 87% of them singletons. Specimen: CD4+ or CD8+ T cells sorted from blood, collected in a trial of the OX40 agonist ivuxolimab. The receptors originated from an adult with an advanced solid tumor such as melanoma, head and neck, liver or kidney cancer.

The rearrangement links TRBV30 to TRBJ1-2; 8 bases fit TRBD1. With 7 bases clipped from V and 2 bases from J, the junction kept 6 bases outside the gene matches. Germline assignment: CDR1 GTSNPN and CDR2 SVGIG (reference sequence). The CDR3 is 13 amino acids. The CDR3 region has the DNA TGTGCCTCTGGGACAGGTTTAAACTATGGCTACACCTTC. Translating gives CASGTGLNYGYTF.

This rearrangement joins TRBV10-3 to TRBJ2-2, with TRBD2 identical over 11 bases. The trim removed 10 bases at V and 0 bases at J, leaving 10 bases unmatched. The CDR3 is made up of 17 amino acids. Germline CDR1 and CDR2: ENHRY and SYGVKD. CDR3 sequence: CATRTSGGYANTGELFF. The CDR3 region has the DNA TGTGCCACCCGAACTAGCGGGGGCTACGCGAACACCGGGGAGCTGTTTTTT.

The chain recombines TRBV28 with TRBJ2-1, with 8 bases that match TRBD2. The trim removed 5 bases at V and 7 bases at J, leaving 13 bases unmatched. Germline CDR1 and CDR2: MDHEN and SYDVKM. CDR3 size: 16 residues. The CDR3 DNA follows: TGTGCCAGCAGTCCAGCGGGAGTTTATAGCGGAAATGAGCAGTTCTTC. Translating it yields CASSPAGVYSGNEQFF.

The chain uses TRBV11-2 and TRBJ2-5; 9 nucleotides align to TRBD2. The V gene end was trimmed by 6 bases and the J gene end by 4 bases; junction bases not matched to a gene: 6. The CDR3 is 14 amino acids. CDR1 SGHAT and CDR2 FQNNGV come from the germline V gene. Here the CDR3 reads CASSGGGALETQYF. The CDR3 DNA follows: TGTGCCAGCAGTGGCGGGGGGGCCTTAGAGACCCAGTACTTC.

The count of this clone is one. The chain joins TRBV6-1 to TRBJ2-7; D may be TRBD2 (5 bases). The CDR3 spans 13 residues. Germline CDR1 and CDR2: MNHNS and SASEGT. The germline V and J ends were trimmed by 7 bases and 6 bases, with 16 bases remaining between them. The CDR3 region is CASTARVRGEQYF. The CDR3 DNA is TGTGCCAGCACTGCGCGGGTCCGGGGCGAGCAGTACTTC.

This chain connects TRBV28 to TRBJ2-1; D might be TRBD1 or TRBD2, each matching 6 bases. The CDR3 runs 16 residues. V dropped 1 base and J dropped 4 bases, with 14 bases sitting between them. CDR1 is MDHEN and CDR2 is SYDVKM in the germline V gene. The CDR3 coding sequence is TGTGCCAGCAGTTTATCTCCGGGGGCGCTTTACAATGAGCAGTTCTTC. Translation: CASSLSPGALYNEQFF. Complete variable domain (other parts from reference TRBV28 and TRBJ2-1): DVKVTQSSRYLVKRTGEKVFLECVQDMDHENMFWYRQDPGLGLRLIYFSYDVKMKEKGDIPEGYSVSREKKERFSLILESASTNQTSMYLCASSLSPGALYNEQFFGPGTRLTVL.

This sequence joins TRBV10-3 and TRBJ2-3, with D possibly being TRBD2 (5 bases). The CDR3 is 14 residues long. The V and J ends lost 7 bases and 4 bases respectively, with 15 bases between them. Germline V CDR1 and CDR2: ENHRY, SYGVKD. CDR3 region: CAITEGPGADTQYF. CDR3 nucleotides: TGTGCCATCACAGAAGGGCCCGGGGCAGATACGCAGTATTTT.

The J gene is TRBJ2-3, the V gene TRBV20-1, with D perhaps matching TRBD2 (5 bases). Trimming removed 7 bases at V and 7 bases at J, with 12 bases between. The CDR3 runs to 11 residues. The V gene's germline CDR1 is DFQATT and CDR2 SNEGSKA (reference sequence). The CDR3 is CSGGQLNTQYF. The CDR3 DNA reads as TGCAGTGGAGGGCAGTTGAATACGCAGTATTTT.

V usage is TRBV5-8 and J usage is TRBJ2-2; D may be TRBD1 (6 bases). This CDR3 spans 17 amino acids. Germline lookup yields CDR1 SGHTS and CDR2 YDEGEE. V was trimmed by 4 bases and J by 5 bases, leaving 21 bases between them. The CDR3 region is CASSPIGQSVGTGELFF. The CDR3 region has the DNA TGTGCCAGCAGCCCTATCGGACAGTCGGTGGGGACCGGGGAGCTGTTTTTT.

The chain is built from TRBV4-1 and TRBJ1-1, with D uncertain. The CDR3 has 14 residues. Per germline, CDR1 MGHRA and CDR2 YSYEKL. Trimming stripped 3 bases from V and 1 base from J, with 9 bases between. CDR3 protein: CASSHLHRNTEAFF. The CDR3 DNA reads TGCGCCAGCAGCCATCTACACAGGAACACTGAAGCTTTCTTT.

The gene calls are TRBV19 and TRBJ2-1; 13 bases map to TRBD2. V gave up 5 bases and J gave up 9 bases; unmatched junction bases: 13. Germline V lookup: CDR1 LNHDA, CDR2 SQIVND (reference sequence). The CDR3 spans 17 residues. CDR3: CASSPGTSGMRAREQFF. The CDR3 DNA follows: TGTGCCAGTAGTCCGGGGACTAGCGGGATGAGGGCCCGTGAGCAGTTCTTC.

This sequence joins TRBV11-2 and TRBJ1-1; D is unclear. The CDR3 spans 15 residues. The V gene's germline CDR1 is SGHAT and CDR2 FQNNGV. The V and J ends lost 5 bases and 4 bases respectively, with 17 bases between them. Here the CDR3 reads CASSLASNGPTEAFF. CDR3 sequence (DNA): TGTGCCAGCAGCCTAGCCAGCAACGGACCCACTGAAGCTTTCTTT. The variable domain in full, with the rest retrieved from reference TRBV11-2 and TRBJ1-1, is EAGVAQSPRYKIIEKRQSVAFWCNPISGHATLYWYQQILGQGPKLLIQFQNNGVVDDSQLPKDRFSAERLKGVDSTLKIQPAKLEDSAVYLCASSLASNGPTEAFFGQGTRLTVV.

The CDR3, as DNA: TGTGCCTGGAGTAAGGGGTTGGAGGAGACCCAGTACTTC. Translated: CAWSKGLEETQYF. The rearrangement uses TRBV30 and TRBJ2-5; TRBD1 is a possible D gene (5 bases). Germline V lookup: CDR1 GTSNPN, CDR2 SVGIG (reference sequence). Trimming removed 2 bases at V and 5 bases at J, with 12 bases between. This CDR3 region has 13 residues.

This rearrangement joins TRBV5-6 to TRBJ2-1, with 7 positions matching TRBD1. This CDR3 has 15 amino acids. Germline V CDR1 and CDR2: SGHDT, YYEEEE. V shed 4 bases and J 7 bases; nucleotides not matched to a gene: 11. CDR3 DNA sequence: TGTGCCAGCAGCCAAGGAAATACAGGGGTAAATGAGCAGTTCTTC. Translated: CASSQGNTGVNEQFF.

The chain recombines TRBV4-3 with TRBJ2-3; D not certain. The CDR3 sequence is 15 residues long. The V gene's germline CDR1 is LGHNA and CDR2 YSLEER. Trimming took off 0 bases at V and 1 base at J, with 8 bases between the two ends. The CDR3 DNA follows: TGCGCCAGCAGCCAAGACCGCCAGGGCACAGATACGCAGTATTTT. Protein sequence: CASSQDRQGTDTQYF.